This T cell receptor (beta chain) was recovered during a study of blood T cell repertoires in COVID-19 (dated by TCRdb to 2019 to 2021). Concerning the study at large: Collaborator samples came from the United States, Italy and Spain and covered acute and convalescent phases of COVID-19. A de-identified subject ID, COVID-19 status, age in years and sex were almost always included in the sample metadata. The repertoires were made available in a free public database intended to serve as a resource for research on the immune response to SARS-CoV-2. HLA class I and class II types, where available, came from metadata supplied by the sample provider rather than from assay-based typing. The samples were drawn from two sources: the first 160 participants of the ongoing ImmuneRACE study, and 1,254 subjects contributed by 6 global collaborators. Subjects who had been exposed to COVID-19, were actively infected with it, or had recovered from it provided the deeply sampled blood TCRbeta repertoires that made up the dataset. The prospective study material was composed of cDNA or gDNA derived from T cells, B-cell-depleted T cells, or PBMCs. The research as a whole found: The amount of clinical and demographic metadata varied by source and participant and was provided uncurated.

Participants in the prospective study were aged about 18 to 89 years, lived in under 30 United States geographic areas, and enrolled through a virtual design. To assign participants to cohorts, the prospective study relied on clinical history that participants themselves reported in a screening survey and a study questionnaire. For ImmuneRACE Cohort 3, a participant was defined as recovered based on two consecutive negative NP/OP PCR tests, clearance by a healthcare professional, or resolution of symptoms. Mobile phlebotomists in the prospective study collected whole blood, serum and a nasopharyngeal or oropharyngeal swab from every participant. Over a roughly two-month period, participants in the prospective study had the option of providing additional blood draws and questionnaires. Before DNA extraction, prospective study blood samples were shipped either frozen or at room temperature. The immunoSEQ Assay, a bias-controlled multiplex PCR, was used to amplify TCRbeta CDR3 regions from genomic DNA. On the study's bioinformatics: The number of nucleated cells in each sample was estimated by amplification of reference gene primers within the assay. To quantify the absolute abundance of each unique TCRbeta CDR3 rearrangement, sequence reads were collapsed and filtered. For each sample, productive Simpson clonality was calculated as the square root of Simpson's diversity index over productive rearrangements. The table comes from immuneACCESS by way of TCRdb, which keeps in-frame sequences with V and J called. Part of the clones is missing from these tables; in studies checked, under half for an unresolved V gene and the rest for unknown reasons. The V and J calls and clone size come from that table; D and trimming were worked out from the DNA. The sample includes some 350,000 clones, with around 90% observed a single time. Of the sample, around 5% falls within the top ten clones.

For this clone: Its antigen remains unidentified. Base qualities were left out, and no much larger clone turns up one base away.

There are 15 amino acids in the CDR3, from cysteine to phenylalanine inclusive. Only CDR3 DNA is held: 45 bases, read in frame from base 1. The germline V gene specifies SGHDN as CDR1 and FVKESK as CDR2. V is clipped by 1 base and J by 4 bases, and the sequence between their germline boundaries is 14 bases long. The V and J genes are TRBV14 and TRBJ2-7; tentative D gene TRBD2, with 6 bases matching. This TCR was recovered from a man between 25 and 39 years old who had recovered from COVID-19. Sequenced material: PBMCs or T cells enriched from blood (not recorded which). The DNA sequence reads TGTGCCAGCAGCCAAGGATCGGGGGTGGGGTACGAGCAGTACTTC. Translated, it reads CASSQGSGVGYEQYF.